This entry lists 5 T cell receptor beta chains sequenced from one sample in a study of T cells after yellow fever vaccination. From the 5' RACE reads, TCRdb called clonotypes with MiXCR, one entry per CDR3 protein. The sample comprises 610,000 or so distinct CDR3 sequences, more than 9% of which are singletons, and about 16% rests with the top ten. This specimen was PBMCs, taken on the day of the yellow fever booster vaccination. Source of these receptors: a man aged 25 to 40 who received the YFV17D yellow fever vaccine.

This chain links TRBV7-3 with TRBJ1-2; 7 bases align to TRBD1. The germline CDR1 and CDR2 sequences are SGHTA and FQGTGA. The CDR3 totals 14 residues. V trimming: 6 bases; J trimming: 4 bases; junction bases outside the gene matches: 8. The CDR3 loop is CASSPSGGGYGYTF. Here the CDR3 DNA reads TGTGCCAGCAGTCCCTCAGGGGGTGGCTATGGCTACACCTTC.

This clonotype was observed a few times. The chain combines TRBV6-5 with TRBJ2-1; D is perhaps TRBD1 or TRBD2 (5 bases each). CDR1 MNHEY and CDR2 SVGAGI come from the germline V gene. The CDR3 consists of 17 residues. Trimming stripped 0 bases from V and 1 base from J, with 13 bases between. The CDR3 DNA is TGTGCCAGCAGTTACTCCGGGACCCCTGAATCCTACAATGAGCAGTTCTTC. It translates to CASSYSGTPESYNEQFF.

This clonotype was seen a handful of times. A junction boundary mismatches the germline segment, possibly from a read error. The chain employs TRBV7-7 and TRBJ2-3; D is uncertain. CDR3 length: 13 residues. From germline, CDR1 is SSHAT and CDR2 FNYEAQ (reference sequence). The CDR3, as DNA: TGTGCTAGCAGCTTTAGTATGGCAGATACGCAGTATTTT. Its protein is CASSFSMADTQYF.

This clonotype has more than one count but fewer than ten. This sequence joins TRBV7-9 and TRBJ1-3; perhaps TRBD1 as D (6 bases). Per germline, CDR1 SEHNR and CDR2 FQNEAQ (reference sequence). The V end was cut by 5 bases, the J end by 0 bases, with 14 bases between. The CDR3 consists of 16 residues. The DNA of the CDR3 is TGTGCCAGCAGCACACGGACAGTGACCTCTGGAAACACCATATATTTT. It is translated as CASSTRTVTSGNTIYF.

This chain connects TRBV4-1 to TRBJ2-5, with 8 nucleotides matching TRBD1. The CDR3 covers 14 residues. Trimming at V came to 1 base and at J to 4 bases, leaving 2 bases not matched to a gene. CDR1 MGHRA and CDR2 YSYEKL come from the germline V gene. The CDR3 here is CASSQAGTGETQYF. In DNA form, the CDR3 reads TGCGCCAGCAGCCAAGCCGGGACAGGAGAGACCCAGTACTTC.